This T cell receptor (beta chain) was captured by sequencing in a study of blood T cell repertoires in COVID-19. Study background: Researchers got acute and convalescent COVID-19 samples from the United States, Italy and Spain. PBMCs, B-cell-depleted T cells, or T cells provided the cDNA or gDNA that made up the material.

Original analysis: The assay estimated nucleated cells by amplifying reference gene primers. The repertoire was sequenced with immunoSEQ multiplex PCR; TCRdb's copy has only in-frame clones and lacks some. D and trimming come from the DNA, and the V and J calls and clone size come from that table. The table lists about 250,000 clones, 80% to 90% of them singletons, with approximately 4.5% in the top ten. Specimen: peripheral blood. The TCR sequence derives from a woman aged 70-85 years with acute or convalescent COVID-19.

The CDR3 DNA sequence: TGTGCCAGCAGCTTGGCCGGAGGGAGTAACACTGAAGCTTTCTTT. As protein: CASSLAGGSNTEAFF. The V gene is TRBV7-2, the J gene TRBJ1-1, with D hard to call. Looked up from germline, CDR1 is SGHTA and CDR2 is FQGNSA. The CDR3 length is 15 residues. The V gene lost 3 bases and the J gene lost 2 bases, with 13 bases spanning the gap.